The 28 T cell receptor beta chains below were found in one sample sequenced in a study of shared clonotypes between healthy human individuals. Using immunoSEQ multiplex PCR, the repertoire was profiled, and TCRdb retains in-frame clones only, with some absent. The sample includes 2 million to 2.5 million clones, under 97% of them seen just once. The specimen was naive CD4+ T cells sorted from blood. Subset indicated: CD45RA+ positively selected. All receptors come from a young man in good health.

This clone appeared once. The V call is TRBV6-8, the J call TRBJ2-5, with D uncertain. CDR1 and CDR2 from the germline V gene are MNHGY and SAAAGT. The length of the CDR3 is 17 residues. V was cut by 6 bases and J by 0 bases, with 20 bases left in between. CDR3 coding DNA: TGTGCCAGCAGCCAGGACGTAAGAGAGTTATACCAAGAGACCCAGTACTTC. Amino acids: CASSQDVRELYQETQYF.

The chain has TRBV5-1 and TRBJ2-5, with unresolved D. In germline, CDR1 is SGHRS, CDR2 YFSETQ. V lost 4 bases to trimming and J lost 4 bases, with 8 bases between them. This CDR3 region has 12 residues. Here the CDR3 reads CASSADGETQYF. CDR3 coding DNA: TGCGCCAGCAGCGCGGACGGAGAGACCCAGTACTTC.

J is TRBJ2-7 and V is TRBV6-1, with D perhaps TRBD1 (5 bases). Looked up from germline, CDR1 is MNHNS and CDR2 is SASEGT. Between the trimmed V and J ends, which lost 1 base and 7 bases, there was a span of 11 bases. This CDR3 has 13 residues. The CDR3 DNA sequence: TGTGCCAGCAGTGAAGGGGCAGGGCGGGAGCAGTACTTC. It codes for CASSEGAGREQYF.

J is TRBJ2-3 and V is TRBV18, with 7 positions matching TRBD1. Germline CDR1 is KGHSH and CDR2 is LQKENI. Germline trimming cut 5 bases from V and 2 bases from J; bases unmatched to any gene: 7. The CDR3 runs 15 residues. This chain's CDR3 is CASSSDRDFTDTQYF. CDR3 nucleotide sequence: TGTGCCAGCTCATCCGACAGGGATTTCACAGATACGCAGTATTTT.

In the case of this clone: Other DNA sequences from this sample encode an identical CDR3 as well. The chain has TRBV28 and TRBJ1-2, with D possibly TRBD1 on 6 matching bases. Trimming took 5 bases from V and 2 from J, leaving 9 bases between them. The CDR3 totals 13 residues. CDR1 and CDR2 (germline): MDHEN, SYDVKM. CDR3 region: CASSRTANYGYTF. Here the CDR3 DNA reads TGTGCCAGCAGTCGGACAGCGAACTATGGCTACACCTTC.

This chain joins TRBV27 and TRBJ2-3; D remains ambiguous. The CDR3 loop spans 12 amino acids. Germline values: CDR1 MNHEY, CDR2 SMNVEV (reference sequence). V lost 6 bases to trimming and J lost 8 bases, with 12 bases between them. CDR3 sequence: CASSYPWATQYF. DNA of the CDR3: TGTGCCAGCAGCTACCCATGGGCTACGCAGTATTTT.

This clone appeared once. CDR3 sequence (DNA): TGTGCCAGCAGCCCGTATCTAAATGAGCAGTTCTTC. Amino acids: CASSPYLNEQFF. This chain connects TRBV2 to TRBJ2-1; D gene ambiguous. Per the germline V gene, CDR1 is SNHLY and CDR2 is FYNNEI. V shed 6 bases and J shed 7 bases, with 10 bases lying between them. The CDR3 loop spans 12 amino acids.

The chain links TRBV29-1 to TRBJ2-1; D perhaps matches TRBD2 (6 bases). Germline V lookup: CDR1 SQVTM, CDR2 ANQGSEA. V was trimmed by 5 bases and J by 3 bases, leaving 20 bases between them. CDR3 length: 16 amino acids. The DNA of the CDR3 is TGCAGCGTTTACCTTAAGGGGAGGCTTTTCTACAATGAGCAGTTCTTC. Amino acids: CSVYLKGRLFYNEQFF.

The V gene is TRBV28, the J gene TRBJ1-5; D is perhaps TRBD1 (6 bases). Germline values: CDR1 MDHEN, CDR2 SYDVKM. The V gene lost 2 bases and the J gene lost 7 bases, with 21 bases spanning the gap. This CDR3 is 17 amino acids long. CDR3 in DNA: TGTGCCAGCAGTTTAAGTGCGGAGGGGGGGCTCGGGCAGCCCCAGCATTTT. It encodes CASSLSAEGGLGQPQHF. Drawing the rest from reference TRBV28 and TRBJ1-5, the complete variable domain is DVKVTQSSRYLVKRTGEKVFLECVQDMDHENMFWYRQDPGLGLRLIYFSYDVKMKEKGDIPEGYSVSREKKERFSLILESASTNQTSMYLCASSLSAEGGLGQPQHFGDGTRLSIL.

V usage is TRBV6-5 and J usage is TRBJ2-3; D call uncertain. Germline assignment: CDR1 MNHEY and CDR2 SVGAGI. V was clipped by 6 bases and J by 1 base, with 8 bases between them. The CDR3 extends over 13 amino acids. The CDR3 sequence: CASSSVGTDTQYF. In nucleotides, the CDR3 is TGTGCCAGCAGCTCGGTTGGCACAGATACGCAGTATTTT.

The chain carries TRBV10-2 and TRBJ1-6; D possibly corresponds to TRBD1 (6 bases). CDR1 WSHSY and CDR2 SAAADI come from the germline V gene. V lost 7 bases, J lost 8 bases, and 15 bases lay in between. CDR3 length equals 14 residues. The DNA of the CDR3 is TGCGCCAGCATCGGACAGTTCGTGGATTCACCCCTCCACTTT. It codes for CASIGQFVDSPLHF.

For this clone: In the same sample, other DNA sequences code for this CDR3. The gene calls are TRBV19 and TRBJ1-6, with D maybe TRBD1 (6 bases). This CDR3 spans 14 amino acids. V lost 4 bases to trimming and J lost 6 bases, with 10 bases between them. Per germline, CDR1 LNHDA and CDR2 SQIVND (reference sequence). In DNA, the CDR3 is TGTGCCAGTAGTACCGGACAGAGTAATTCACCCCTCCACTTT. Translated, it gives CASSTGQSNSPLHF.

The chain carries TRBV15 and TRBJ2-5; TRBD2 aligns across 8 bases. J gave up 1 base and V 9 bases, and 4 bases lay outside the gene matches. The CDR3 is 13 residues long. The V gene's germline CDR1 is LNHNV and CDR2 YYDKDF (reference sequence). This CDR3 is CATRRGAQETQYF. The DNA for the CDR3 is TGTGCCACGCGGCGGGGGGCCCAAGAGACCCAGTACTTC.

The chain couples TRBV6-5 to TRBJ2-7, with TRBD1 as a possible D gene (5 bases). The germline V and J ends were trimmed by 5 bases and 7 bases, with 12 bases remaining between them. Germline values: CDR1 MNHEY, CDR2 SVGAGI. The CDR3 is made up of 12 amino acids. The CDR3 DNA is TGTGCCAGCAGTCGAACCCGGACAGAGCAGTACTTC. It codes for CASSRTRTEQYF.

This clone was found once. The rearrangement joins TRBV25-1 to TRBJ1-1; D may be TRBD1 (5 bases). The germline V and J ends were trimmed by 6 bases and 6 bases, with 11 bases remaining between them. The germline CDR1 and CDR2 sequences are MGHDK and SYGVNS. The CDR3 totals 12 residues. The CDR3 bases are TGTGCCAGCAGCAACCGAGGGGCTGAAGCTTTCTTT. This translates into CASSNRGAEAFF.

The V and J genes are TRBV10-2 and TRBJ2-4; 9 nucleotides line up with TRBD2. The ends lost 3 bases at V and 3 bases at J; junction bases unmatched: 3. The CDR3 is made up of 15 amino acids. The germline CDR1 and CDR2 sequences are WSHSY and SAAADI. CDR3 nucleotides: TGCGCCAGCAGTGAAGGCGGGAGGGACAAAAACATTCAGTACTTC. Translated, it gives CASSEGGRDKNIQYF.

The J gene is TRBJ1-3, the V gene TRBV5-1; a weak D match, TRBD1 (5 bases). The CDR3 contains 14 residues. V was clipped by 4 bases and J by 2 bases, with 10 bases between them. Germline values: CDR1 SGHRS, CDR2 YFSETQ. The CDR3 reads CASSGDSPGNTIYF. CDR3 DNA: TGCGCCAGCAGCGGCGACAGTCCTGGAAACACCATATATTTT.

The J gene is TRBJ2-5, the V gene TRBV9; 9 bases agree with TRBD2. Germline-derived CDR1 and CDR2 are SGDLS and YYNGEE. Unmatched junction bases numbered 5, after V lost 1 base and J lost 1 base. The CDR3 has 16 amino acids. For the CDR3, the DNA is TGTGCCAGCAGCGTATCACCTAGCGGGGCCCAAGAGACCCAGTACTTC. This encodes CASSVSPSGAQETQYF.

The V call is TRBV5-4, the J call TRBJ1-3; TRBD1 might be the D (5 bases). V lost 4 bases, J lost 0 bases, and 14 bases lay in between. This CDR3 is 16 amino acids long. CDR1 is SGHNT, CDR2 YYREEE, per germline (reference sequence). The CDR3 DNA sequence: TGTGCCAGCAGCCGCTCAGGGCCAAACTCTGGAAACACCATATATTTT. This gives the protein CASSRSGPNSGNTIYF.

The rearrangement uses TRBV5-1 and TRBJ2-2, with D hard to call. The V gene lost 3 bases and the J gene lost 6 bases, with 12 bases spanning the gap. This CDR3 is 14 amino acids long. Germline CDR1 SGHRS, CDR2 YFSETQ. CDR3 loop: CASSSQNMAGELFF. As DNA, the CDR3 is TGCGCCAGCAGCTCCCAAAATATGGCCGGGGAGCTGTTTTTT.

The chain has TRBV6-1 and TRBJ1-2; D is ambiguous. This CDR3 region has 13 residues. Trimming shortened V by 1 base and J by 5 bases, and 8 bases separated the two germline ends. Germline CDR1 MNHNS, CDR2 SASEGT. CDR3 loop: CASSEGVQYGYTF. As DNA, the CDR3 is TGTGCCAGCAGTGAAGGTGTGCAGTATGGCTACACCTTC.

This clone has more than one count but fewer than ten. The gene calls are TRBV10-2 and TRBJ1-5, with 8 bases fitting TRBD1. J gave up 3 bases and V 2 bases, and 6 bases lay outside the gene matches. The germline V gene has CDR1 WSHSY and CDR2 SAAADI. This CDR3 region has 16 residues. CDR3 sequence (DNA): TGCGCCAGCAGTGAGCCAGGGGGCCCCGTCAATCAGCCCCAGCATTTT. Its protein product is CASSEPGGPVNQPQHF.

This clone appeared a few times. The chain is built from TRBV19 and TRBJ1-5; D is unresolved. The CDR3 sequence is 14 residues long. Germline CDR1 reads LNHDA; CDR2 reads SQIVND (reference sequence). Trimming took off 2 bases at V and 2 bases at J, with 7 bases between the two ends. CDR3 sequence reads: CASSIFRGNQPQHF. The CDR3 DNA reads TGTGCCAGTAGTATATTTAGGGGCAATCAGCCCCAGCATTTT.

This chain uses TRBV29-1 with TRBJ2-7, with 8 bases fitting TRBD1. The V and J ends lost 6 bases and 7 bases, in that order; junction bases with no gene match: 11. The germline gives CDR1 SQVTM, CDR2 ANQGSEA. The CDR3 loop spans 13 amino acids. The CDR3 bases are TGCAGCGTCACGGGACAGGTTGCGGGGGAGCAGTACTTC. It specifies CSVTGQVAGEQYF.

The chain combines TRBV9 with TRBJ2-6; 9 positions agree with TRBD1. This CDR3 has 21 residues. Trimming at V came to 4 bases and at J to 2 bases, leaving 19 bases not matched to a gene. The V gene's germline CDR1 is SGDLS and CDR2 YYNGEE. CDR3 region: CASSRVYVYPGQGTGANVLTF. In DNA, the CDR3 is TGTGCCAGCAGCCGCGTTTACGTATACCCGGGACAGGGTACTGGGGCCAACGTCCTGACTTTC.

The CDR3 here is CASSEGTGSQETQYF. The CDR3 nucleotides read TGCGCCAGCAGTGAGGGGACAGGCTCCCAAGAGACCCAGTACTTC. The genes are TRBV10-1 and TRBJ2-5; TRBD1 agrees at 8 bases. V gave up 2 bases and J gave up 1 base; unmatched junction bases: 3. Germline CDR1 reads WNHNN; CDR2 reads SYGVQD (reference sequence). This CDR3 is 15 amino acids long.

The rearrangement joins TRBV4-3 to TRBJ1-3; TRBD1 is a possible D gene (5 bases). The CDR3 has 17 amino acids. V was trimmed by 0 bases and J by 4 bases, leaving 16 bases between them. Germline assignment: CDR1 LGHNA and CDR2 YSLEER. The CDR3 sequence: CASSQDPLQQGGNTIYF. The DNA for the CDR3 is TGCGCCAGCAGCCAAGATCCCCTACAGCAGGGAGGAAACACCATATATTTT.

The chain has TRBV6-5 and TRBJ2-7; possible D gene TRBD1, 5 bases. Germline V gene data show CDR1 as MNHEY and CDR2 as SVGAGI. The CDR3 has 14 amino acids. Trimming removed 7 bases at V and 0 bases at J, with 13 bases between. The CDR3 protein is CASTPRADSYEQYF. CDR3 sequence (DNA): TGTGCCAGCACTCCCAGGGCCGACTCCTACGAGCAGTACTTC.